This entry is about one TCR beta chain. Its antigen is not known. This entry comes from a study of T cell responses to AZD1222 COVID-19 vaccine. Findings and caveats of the study: Researchers took repertoire samples only after the peak T cell response had come. Clonal diversity was possibly underestimated, and the donors were mostly white British, with more females. Nearly half of the spike-specific TCRs reportedly recognize variant regions that carry no mutations. A rise in Spike-specific TCR breadth and depth followed two AZD1222 doses.

Produced via immunoSEQ multiplex PCR; TCRdb's table is partial and in-frame only. There are some 120,000 clones in the sample; roughly 86% occur only once, and roughly 4.5% lies in the top ten. This CDR3 contains 14 residues. Trimming at V came to 4 bases and at J to 4 bases, leaving 6 bases not matched to a gene. CDR1 and CDR2 (germline): MGHRA, YSYEKL. The chain carries TRBV4-1 and TRBJ2-5, with 7 bases lining up with TRBD2. This clonotype was sampled from an adult in good health. The input for sequencing was peripheral blood, taken on day 0 of AZD1222 vaccination. The CDR3 is CASSPGLRRETQYF. In DNA, the CDR3 is TGCGCCAGCAGCCCGGGACTACGGCGAGAGACCCAGTACTTC.